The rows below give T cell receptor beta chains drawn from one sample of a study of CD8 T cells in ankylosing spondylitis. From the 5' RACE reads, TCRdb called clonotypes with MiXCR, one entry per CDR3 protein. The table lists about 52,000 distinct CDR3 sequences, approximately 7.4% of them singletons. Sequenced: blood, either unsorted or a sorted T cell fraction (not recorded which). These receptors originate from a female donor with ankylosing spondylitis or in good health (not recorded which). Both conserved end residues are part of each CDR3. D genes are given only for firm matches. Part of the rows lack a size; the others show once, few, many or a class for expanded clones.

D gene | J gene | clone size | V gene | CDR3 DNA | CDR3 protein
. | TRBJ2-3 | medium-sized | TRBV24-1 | TGTGCCACCAGTGATTTAGGGCACTCAGATACGCAGTATTTT | CATSDLGHSDTQYF
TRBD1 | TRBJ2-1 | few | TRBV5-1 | TGCGCCAGCAGCCTACAGGGGCTAACATCAAATGAGCAGTTCTTC | CASSLQGLTSNEQFF
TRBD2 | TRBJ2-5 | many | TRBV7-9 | TGTGCCAGCAGCCCCGGGACTAGCGGTCCCCAAGAGACCCAGTACTTC | CASSPGTSGPQETQYF
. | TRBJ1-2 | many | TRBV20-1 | TGCAGTCCGACCTCAGGTGGGGTGAGCGATGGCTACACCTTC | CSPTSGGVSDGYTF
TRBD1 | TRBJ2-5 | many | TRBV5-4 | TGTGCCAGCAGCCTACCGACAGGGGGCTTGGAGACCCAGTACTTC | CASSLPTGGLETQYF
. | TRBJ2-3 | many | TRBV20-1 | TGCAGTGCTAGAGCTCCGGGACTCAATATAGATACGCAGTATTTT | CSARAPGLNIDTQYF
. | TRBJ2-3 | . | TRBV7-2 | TGTGCCAGCAGCTTAGTTCTCAGGCGCACAGATACGCAGTATTTT | CASSLVLRRTDTQYF
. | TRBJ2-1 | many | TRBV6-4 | TGTGCCAGCAGTGATAACGGCTACAATGAGCAGTTCTTC | CASSDNGYNEQFF
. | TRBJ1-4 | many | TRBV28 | TGTGCCAGCACGACCTCCTATGATAGGGAAAAGGAAAAACTGTTTTTT | CASTTSYDREKEKLFF
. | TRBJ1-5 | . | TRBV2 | TGTGCCTGCCAACCGCAGAAGGTTAGCAATCAGCCCCAGCATTTT | CACQPQKVSNQPQHF
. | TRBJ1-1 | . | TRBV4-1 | TGCGCCAGCAGCCTGGACAGCATGAACACTGAAGCTTTCTTT | CASSLDSMNTEAFF
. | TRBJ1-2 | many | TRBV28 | TGTGCCAGCGGCTCTGCAATGACCCTCTATGGCTACACCTTC | CASGSAMTLYGYTF
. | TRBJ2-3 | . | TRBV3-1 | TGTGCCACCTCCCCGCGGCGCGGGCGGGAAGATACGCAGTATTTT | CATSPRRGREDTQYF
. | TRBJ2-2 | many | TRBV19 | TGTGCCAGTAGAACCTGGGGGCAAGCGAACACCGGGGAGCTGTTTTTT | CASRTWGQANTGELFF
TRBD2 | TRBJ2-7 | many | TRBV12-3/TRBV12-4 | TGTGCCAGCAGTTTAGGAGCGGGGGGTACCTACGAGCAGTACTTC | CASSLGAGGTYEQYF
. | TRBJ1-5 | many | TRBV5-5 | TGTGCCAGCAGCTTTTCCCCCAGCGGCCGGGGGGCCCAGCATTTT | CASSFSPSGRGAQHF
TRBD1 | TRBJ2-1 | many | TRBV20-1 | TGCAGTGCTGTACTACCGACAGGGAATACCTACAATGAGCAGTTCTTC | CSAVLPTGNTYNEQFF
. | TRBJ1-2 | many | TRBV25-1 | TGTGCCAGCGCCCGGGGGGGAAACAACGGCTATGGCTACACCTTC | CASARGGNNGYGYTF
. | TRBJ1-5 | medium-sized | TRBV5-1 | TGCGCCAGCAGCTTGTATGCAGGGGGCAATCAGCCCCAGCATTTT | CASSLYAGGNQPQHF
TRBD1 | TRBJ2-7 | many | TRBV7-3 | TGTGCCAGCAGCATACAGGGGGGACCCATCCACGAGCAGTACTTC | CASSIQGGPIHEQYF
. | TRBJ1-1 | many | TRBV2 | TGTGCCAGCAGTGATGGGACTGAGAACACTGAAGCTTTCTTT | CASSDGTENTEAFF
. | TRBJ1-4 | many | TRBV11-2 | TGTGCCAGCAGCTTAGTAGGGACCTTTGAAAAACTGTTTTTT | CASSLVGTFEKLFF
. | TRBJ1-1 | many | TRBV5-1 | TGCGCCAGCAGCTTGGAGGAGAGCACTGAAGCTTTCTTT | CASSLEESTEAFF
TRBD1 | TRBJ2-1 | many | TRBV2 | TGTGCCAGCAGGGACAGGGTAGCGAGGAATGAGCAGTTCTTC | CASRDRVARNEQFF
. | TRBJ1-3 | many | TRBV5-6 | TGTGCCAGCAGGTTGGGACAACTTGCAAACACCATATATTTT | CASRLGQLANTIYF
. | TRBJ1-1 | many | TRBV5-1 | TGCGCCAGCAGCTCGGCGGGCAGGAACACTGAAGCTTTCTTT | CASSSAGRNTEAFF
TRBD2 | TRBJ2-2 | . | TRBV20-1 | TGCAGTGCTAGTAGATCTAGCGGGGGGCCGGGGTCCACCGGGGAGCTGTTTTTT | CSASRSSGGPGSTGELFF
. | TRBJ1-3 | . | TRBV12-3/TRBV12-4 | TGTGCCAGCAGTTTTGGGCGGCGCTCTGGAAACACCATATATTTT | CASSFGRRSGNTIYF
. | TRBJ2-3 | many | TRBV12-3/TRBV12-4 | TGTGCCAGCAGTCCTTCATCGGGGAGCACAGATACGCAGTATTTT | CASSPSSGSTDTQYF
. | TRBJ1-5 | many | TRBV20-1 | TGCAGTGCAAAGATCCGGGGTGGAAATCAGCCCCAGCATTTT | CSAKIRGGNQPQHF
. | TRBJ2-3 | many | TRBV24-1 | TGTGCCACCAGTGACAGGGCCTATACGCAGTATTTT | CATSDRAYTQYF
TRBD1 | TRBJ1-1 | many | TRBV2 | TGTGCCAGCAGTGAAGTCAAGGGGGCGGCGAACACTGAAGCTTTCTTT | CASSEVKGAANTEAFF
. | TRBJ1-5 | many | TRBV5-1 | TGCGCCAGCAGCTGGGGGTCCCCACCAGGGCAGCCCCAGCATTTT | CASSWGSPPGQPQHF
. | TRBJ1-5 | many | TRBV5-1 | TGCGCCAGCAGCTTGGGAGATCAGGGCAATCAGCCCCAGCATTTT | CASSLGDQGNQPQHF
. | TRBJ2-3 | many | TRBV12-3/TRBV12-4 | TGTGCCAGCAGTTTCTCGGGGGCGGCGGATACGCAGTATTTT | CASSFSGAADTQYF
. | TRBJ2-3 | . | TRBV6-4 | TGTGCCAGCAGTGAGGGGTCGATGCAGTATTTT | CASSEGSMQYF
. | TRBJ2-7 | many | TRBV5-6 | TGTGCCAGCAGCTTGGGGTTGAGCTCCTACGAGCAGTACTTC | CASSLGLSSYEQYF
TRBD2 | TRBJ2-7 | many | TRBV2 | TGTGCCAGCAGTGTAAGCGGGGGAGCCTACGAGCAGTACTTC | CASSVSGGAYEQYF
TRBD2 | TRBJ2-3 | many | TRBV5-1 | TGCGCCAGCAGCTTGGTCGGTTTAGCGGGTACAGATACGCAGTATTTT | CASSLVGLAGTDTQYF
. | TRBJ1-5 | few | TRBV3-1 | TGTGCCAGCCAGGGGAGCAATCAGCCCCAGCATTTT | CASQGSNQPQHF
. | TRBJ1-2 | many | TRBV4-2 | TGTGCCAGCAGCCACTCCCAGGGGATATCTAACTATGGCTACACCTTC | CASSHSQGISNYGYTF
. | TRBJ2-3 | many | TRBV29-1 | TGCAGCGTTGAAGATGGTTTTTCAGTGGGCACAGATACGCAGTATTTT | CSVEDGFSVGTDTQYF
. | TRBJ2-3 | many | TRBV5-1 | TGCGCCAGCAGTTTCGGGGACGGTTCAGATACGCAGTATTTT | CASSFGDGSDTQYF
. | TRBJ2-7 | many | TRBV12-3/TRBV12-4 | TGTGCCAGCAGCTCGACAGGGACTTACTACGAGCAGTACTTC | CASSSTGTYYEQYF